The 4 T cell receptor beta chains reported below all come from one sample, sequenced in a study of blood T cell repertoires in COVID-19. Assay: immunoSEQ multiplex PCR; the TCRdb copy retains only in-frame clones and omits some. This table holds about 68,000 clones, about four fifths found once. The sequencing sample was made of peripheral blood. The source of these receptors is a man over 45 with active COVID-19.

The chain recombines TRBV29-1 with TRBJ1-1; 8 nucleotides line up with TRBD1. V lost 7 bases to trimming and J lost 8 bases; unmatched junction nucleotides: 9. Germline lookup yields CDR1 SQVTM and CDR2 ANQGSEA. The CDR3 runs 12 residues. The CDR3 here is CSGGQGRGEAFF. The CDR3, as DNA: TGCAGCGGTGGACAGGGCAGGGGAGAAGCTTTCTTT. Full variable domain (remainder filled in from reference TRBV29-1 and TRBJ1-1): SAVISQKPSRDICQRGTSLTIQCQVDSQVTMMFWYRQQPGQSLTLIATANQGSEATYESGFVIDKFPISRPNLTFSTLTVSNMSPEDSSIYLCSGGQGRGEAFFGQGTRLTVV.

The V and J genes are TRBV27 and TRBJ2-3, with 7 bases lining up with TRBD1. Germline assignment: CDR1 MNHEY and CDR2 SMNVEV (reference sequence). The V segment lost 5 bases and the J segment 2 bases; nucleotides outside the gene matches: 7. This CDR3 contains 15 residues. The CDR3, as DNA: TGTGCCAGCAGTAGGACAGGTGGCAACACAGATACGCAGTATTTT. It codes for CASSRTGGNTDTQYF.

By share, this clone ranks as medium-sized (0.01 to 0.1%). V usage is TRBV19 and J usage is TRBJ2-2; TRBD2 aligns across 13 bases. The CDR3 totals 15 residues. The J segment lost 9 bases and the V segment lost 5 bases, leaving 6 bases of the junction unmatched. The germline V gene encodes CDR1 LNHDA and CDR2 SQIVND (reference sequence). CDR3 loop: CASSGLAGVFRELFF. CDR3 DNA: TGTGCCAGTAGTGGACTAGCGGGAGTGTTCCGGGAGCTGTTTTTT. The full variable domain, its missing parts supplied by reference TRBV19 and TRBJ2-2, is DGGITQSPKYLFRKEGQNVTLSCEQNLNHDAMYWYRQDPGQGLRLIYYSQIVNDFQKGDIAEGYSVSREKKESFPLTVTSAQKNPTAFYLCASSGLAGVFRELFFGEGSRLTVL.

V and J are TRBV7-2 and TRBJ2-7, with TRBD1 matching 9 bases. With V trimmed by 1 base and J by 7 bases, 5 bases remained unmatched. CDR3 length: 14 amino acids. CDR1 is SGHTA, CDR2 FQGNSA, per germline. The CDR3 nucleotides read TGTGCCAGCAGCTTAGATGGGACAGGGAGAGAGCAGTACTTC. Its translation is CASSLDGTGREQYF.